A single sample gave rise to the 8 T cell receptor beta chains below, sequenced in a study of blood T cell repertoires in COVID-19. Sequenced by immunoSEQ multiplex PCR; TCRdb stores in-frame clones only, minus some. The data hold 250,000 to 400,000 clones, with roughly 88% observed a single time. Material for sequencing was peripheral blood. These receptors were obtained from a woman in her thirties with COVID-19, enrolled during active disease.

The CDR3 region has the DNA TGTGCCAGCAGCTTCCGGACAGGGGTATTAGGCGAGCAGTACTTC. Translation gives CASSFRTGVLGEQYF. V and J are TRBV7-6 and TRBJ2-7; 9 nucleotides line up with TRBD1. The ends lost 3 bases at V and 6 bases at J; junction bases unmatched: 9. CDR1 SGHVS and CDR2 FNYEAQ come from the germline V gene. CDR3 size: 15 residues.

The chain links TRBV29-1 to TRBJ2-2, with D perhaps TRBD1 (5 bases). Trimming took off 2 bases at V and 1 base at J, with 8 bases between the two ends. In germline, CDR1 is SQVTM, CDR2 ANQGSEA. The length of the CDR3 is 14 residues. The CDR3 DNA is TGCAGCGTTGAACCAGGGTTGAACACCGGGGAGCTGTTTTTT. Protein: CSVEPGLNTGELFF.

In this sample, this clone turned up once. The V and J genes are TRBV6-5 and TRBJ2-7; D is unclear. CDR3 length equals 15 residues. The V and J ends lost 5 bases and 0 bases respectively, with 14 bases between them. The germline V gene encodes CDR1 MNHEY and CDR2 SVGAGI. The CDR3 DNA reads TGTGCCAGCAGTATGCAAGGCTGGAGCTCCTACGAGCAGTACTTC. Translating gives CASSMQGWSSYEQYF.

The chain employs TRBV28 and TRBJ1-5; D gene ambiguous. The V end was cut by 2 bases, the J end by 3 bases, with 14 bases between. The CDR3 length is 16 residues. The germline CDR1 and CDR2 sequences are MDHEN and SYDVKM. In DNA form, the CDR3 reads TGTGCCAGCAGTTTAGGAGTATCCTCAACCAATCAGCCCCAGCATTTT. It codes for CASSLGVSSTNQPQHF.

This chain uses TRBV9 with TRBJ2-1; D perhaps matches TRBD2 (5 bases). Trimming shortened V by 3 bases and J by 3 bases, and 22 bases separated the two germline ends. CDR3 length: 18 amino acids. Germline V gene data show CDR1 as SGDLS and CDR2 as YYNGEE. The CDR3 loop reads CASSATYTRLMHYNEQFF. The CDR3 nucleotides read TGTGCCAGCAGCGCTACCTATACGCGACTAATGCACTACAATGAGCAGTTCTTC.

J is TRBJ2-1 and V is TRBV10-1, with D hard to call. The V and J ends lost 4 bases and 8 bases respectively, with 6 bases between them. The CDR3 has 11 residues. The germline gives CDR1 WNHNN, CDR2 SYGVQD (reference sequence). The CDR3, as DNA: TGCGCCAGCAGTGCTCGGTATGAGCAGTTCTTC. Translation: CASSARYEQFF.

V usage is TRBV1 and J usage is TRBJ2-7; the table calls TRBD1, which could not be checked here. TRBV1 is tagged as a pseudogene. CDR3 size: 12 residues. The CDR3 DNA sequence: TGCACCAGCAACCACGACAGGTACGAGCAGTACTTC. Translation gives CTSNHDRYEQYF.

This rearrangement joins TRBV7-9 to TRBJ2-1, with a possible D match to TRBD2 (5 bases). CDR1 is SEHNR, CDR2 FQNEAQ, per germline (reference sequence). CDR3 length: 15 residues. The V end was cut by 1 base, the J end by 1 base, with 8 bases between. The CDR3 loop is CASSLVLGSYNEQFF. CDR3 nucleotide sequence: TGTGCCAGCAGCTTAGTACTAGGGTCCTACAATGAGCAGTTCTTC.